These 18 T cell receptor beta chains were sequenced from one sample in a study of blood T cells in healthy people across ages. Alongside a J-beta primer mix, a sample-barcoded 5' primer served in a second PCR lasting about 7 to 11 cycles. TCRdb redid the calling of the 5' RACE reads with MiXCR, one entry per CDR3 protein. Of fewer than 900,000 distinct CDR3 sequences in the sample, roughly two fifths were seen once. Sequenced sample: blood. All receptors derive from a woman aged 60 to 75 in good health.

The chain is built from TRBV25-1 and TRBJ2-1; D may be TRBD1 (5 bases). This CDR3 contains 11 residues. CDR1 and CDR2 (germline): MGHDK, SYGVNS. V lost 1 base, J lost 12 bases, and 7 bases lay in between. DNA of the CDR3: TGTGCCAGCAGTGAATGGGGCGCGCAGTTCTTC. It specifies CASSEWGAQFF.

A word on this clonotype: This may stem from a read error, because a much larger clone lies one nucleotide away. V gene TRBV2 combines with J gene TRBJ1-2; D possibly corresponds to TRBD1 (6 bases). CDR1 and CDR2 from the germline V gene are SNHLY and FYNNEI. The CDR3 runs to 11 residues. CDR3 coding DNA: TGTGTCAGCAGCCTGGACAGAGGCTACACCTTC. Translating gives CVSSLDRGYTF.

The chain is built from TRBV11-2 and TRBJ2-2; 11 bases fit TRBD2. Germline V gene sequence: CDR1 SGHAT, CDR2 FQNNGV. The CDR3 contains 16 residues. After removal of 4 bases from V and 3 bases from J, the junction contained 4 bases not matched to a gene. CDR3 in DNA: TGTGCCAGCAGCTCTCTAGCGGGGGGATACACCGGGGAGCTGTTTTTT. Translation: CASSSLAGGYTGELFF.

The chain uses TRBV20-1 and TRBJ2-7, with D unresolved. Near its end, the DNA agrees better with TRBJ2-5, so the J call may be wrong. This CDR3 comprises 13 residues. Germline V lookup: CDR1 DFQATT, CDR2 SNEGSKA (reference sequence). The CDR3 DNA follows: TGCAGTGCTAGATCTAGGTTTGGGGAGACCCAGTACTTC. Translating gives CSARSRFGETQYF.

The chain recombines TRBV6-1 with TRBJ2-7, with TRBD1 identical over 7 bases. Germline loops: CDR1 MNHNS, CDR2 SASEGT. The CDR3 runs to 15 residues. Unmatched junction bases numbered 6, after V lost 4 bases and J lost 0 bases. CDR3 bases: TGTGCCAGCAGTGCCTCGGGACAGATCTCCTACGAGCAGTACTTC. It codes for CASSASGQISYEQYF.

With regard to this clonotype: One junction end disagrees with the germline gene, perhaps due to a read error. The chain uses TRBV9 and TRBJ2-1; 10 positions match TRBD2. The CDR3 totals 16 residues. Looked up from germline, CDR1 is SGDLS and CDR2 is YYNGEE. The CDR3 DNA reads TGTGCCAGCGGCGTAGCGGGGGGAAGCTCCTACAATGAGCAGTTCTTC. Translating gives CASGVAGGSSYNEQFF.

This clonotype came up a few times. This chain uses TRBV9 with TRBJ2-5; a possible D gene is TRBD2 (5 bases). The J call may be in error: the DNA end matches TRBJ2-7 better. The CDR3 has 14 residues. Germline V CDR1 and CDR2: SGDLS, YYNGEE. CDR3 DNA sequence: TGTGCCAGCAGCGTAGATCCGGGGATGGGCGAGCAGTACTTC. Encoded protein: CASSVDPGMGEQYF.

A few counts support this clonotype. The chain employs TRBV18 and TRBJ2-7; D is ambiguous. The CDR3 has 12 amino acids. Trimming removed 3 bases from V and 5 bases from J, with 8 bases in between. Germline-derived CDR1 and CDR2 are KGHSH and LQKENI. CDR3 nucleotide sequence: TGTGCCAGCTCACCTGGTCGGAACGAGCAGTACTTC. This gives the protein CASSPGRNEQYF.

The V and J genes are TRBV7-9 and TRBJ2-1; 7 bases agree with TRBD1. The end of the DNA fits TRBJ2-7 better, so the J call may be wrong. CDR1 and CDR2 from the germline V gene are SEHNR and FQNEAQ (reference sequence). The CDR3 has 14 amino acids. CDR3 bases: TGTGCCAGCGTCCGGGACAGCTCCTACAATGAGCAGTACTTC. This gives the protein CASVRDSSYNEQYF.

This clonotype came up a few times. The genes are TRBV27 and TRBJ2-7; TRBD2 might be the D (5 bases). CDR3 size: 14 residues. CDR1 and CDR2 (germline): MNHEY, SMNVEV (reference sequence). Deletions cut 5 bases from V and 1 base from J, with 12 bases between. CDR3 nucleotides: TGTGCCAGCAGTGCCTGGACTGGGTCCTACGAGCAGTACTTC. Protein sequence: CASSAWTGSYEQYF.

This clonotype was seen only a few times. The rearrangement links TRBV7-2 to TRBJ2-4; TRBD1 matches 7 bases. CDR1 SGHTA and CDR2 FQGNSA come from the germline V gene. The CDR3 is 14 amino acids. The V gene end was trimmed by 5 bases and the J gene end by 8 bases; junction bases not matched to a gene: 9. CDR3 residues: CASSPRQGTDIQYF. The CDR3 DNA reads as TGTGCCAGCAGCCCCAGACAGGGAACGGACATTCAGTACTTC.

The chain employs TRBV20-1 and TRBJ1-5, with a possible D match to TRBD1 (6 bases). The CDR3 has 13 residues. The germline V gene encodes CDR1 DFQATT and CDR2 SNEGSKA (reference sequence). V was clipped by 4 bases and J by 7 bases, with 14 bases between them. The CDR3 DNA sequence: TGCAGTGCTAAGGGGGGTGCGGGCCAGCCCCAGCATTTT. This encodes CSAKGGAGQPQHF.

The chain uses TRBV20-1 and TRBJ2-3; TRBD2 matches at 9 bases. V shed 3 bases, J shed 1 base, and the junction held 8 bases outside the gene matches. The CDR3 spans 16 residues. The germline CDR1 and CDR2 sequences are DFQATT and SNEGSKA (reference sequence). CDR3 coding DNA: TGCAGTGCTAGGGGAAAGCGGGGGGCGGGCACAGATACGCAGTATTTT. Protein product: CSARGKRGAGTDTQYF.

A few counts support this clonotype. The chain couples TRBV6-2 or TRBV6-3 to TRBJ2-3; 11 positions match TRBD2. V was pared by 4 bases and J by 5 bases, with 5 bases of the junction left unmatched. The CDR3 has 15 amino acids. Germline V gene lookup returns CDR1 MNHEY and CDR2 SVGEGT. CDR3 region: CASSSWTSGQDTQYF. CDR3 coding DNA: TGTGCCAGCAGTTCCTGGACTAGCGGGCAAGATACGCAGTATTTT.

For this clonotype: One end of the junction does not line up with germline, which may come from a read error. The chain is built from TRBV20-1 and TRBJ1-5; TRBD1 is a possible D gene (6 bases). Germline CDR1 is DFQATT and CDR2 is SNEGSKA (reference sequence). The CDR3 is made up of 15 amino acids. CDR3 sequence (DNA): TGCAGTGCTAGACAGGGGCCCTATAGCAATCGGCCCCAGCATTTT. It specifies CSARQGPYSNRPQHF.

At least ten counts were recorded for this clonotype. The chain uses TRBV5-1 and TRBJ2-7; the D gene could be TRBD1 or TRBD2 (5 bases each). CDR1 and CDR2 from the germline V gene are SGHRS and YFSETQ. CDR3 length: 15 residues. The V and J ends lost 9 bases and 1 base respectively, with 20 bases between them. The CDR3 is CATKPQTGPSYEQYF. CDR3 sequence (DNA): TGCGCCACCAAGCCGCAAACGGGACCATCCTACGAGCAGTACTTC.

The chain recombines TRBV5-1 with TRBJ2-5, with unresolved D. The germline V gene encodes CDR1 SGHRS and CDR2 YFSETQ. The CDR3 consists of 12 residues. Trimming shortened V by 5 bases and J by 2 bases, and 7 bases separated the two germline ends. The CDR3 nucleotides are TGCGCCAGCAGAAGGGTTCAAGAGACCCAGTACTTC. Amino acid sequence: CASRRVQETQYF. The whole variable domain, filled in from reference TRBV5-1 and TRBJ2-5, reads KAGVTQTPRYLIKTRGQQVTLSCSPISGHRSVSWYQQTPGQGLQFLFEYFSETQRNKGNFPGRFSGRQFSNSRSEMNVSTLELGDSALYLCASRRVQETQYFGPGTRLLVL.

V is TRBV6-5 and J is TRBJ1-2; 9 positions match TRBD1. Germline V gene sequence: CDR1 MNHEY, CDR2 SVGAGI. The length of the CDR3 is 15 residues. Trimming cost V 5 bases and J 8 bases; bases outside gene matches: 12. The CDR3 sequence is CASSNSRGQGRGYTF. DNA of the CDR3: TGTGCCAGCAGTAATTCTCGGGGACAGGGTAGGGGCTACACCTTC.